Listed below are T cell receptor beta chains from one sample, sequenced in a study of blood T cell repertoires in COVID-19. TCRdb keeps only in-frame clones here, not all; method: immunoSEQ multiplex PCR. The repertoire consists of around 250,000 clones, with more than 75% occurring once and the leading ten covering under 2%. The sequenced material came from PBMCs or T cells enriched from blood (not recorded which). These receptors all come from a woman aged 50 to 60 who had recovered from COVID-19. The CDR3 runs from the conserved cysteine through the conserved F or W. A D gene is named only where the DNA matches it firmly. Rows may omit the clone size; those that give it use once, few, many or a size class.

D	length	V	J	size	CDR3	DNA
.	16	TRBV30	TRBJ1-2	.	CAWSQDRFRAPYGYTF	TGTGCCTGGAGCCAGGATAGGTTCAGGGCACCCTATGGCTACACCTTC
TRBD2	16	TRBV14	TRBJ2-1	many	CASSPPLAGGRYEQFF	TGTGCCAGCAGCCCTCCTCTAGCGGGAGGGCGGTATGAGCAGTTCTTC
.	14	TRBV4-2	TRBJ2-7	many	CASSPTVVDYEQYF	TGTGCCAGCAGCCCGACAGTGGTAGATTACGAGCAGTACTTC
.	14	TRBV7-2	TRBJ1-5	.	CASSLSGSDQPQHF	TGTGCCAGCAGCTTGAGCGGGTCCGATCAGCCCCAGCATTTT
TRBD1	14	TRBV6-5	TRBJ1-4	.	CASSRQGFGEKLFF	TGTGCCAGCAGTAGACAGGGTTTTGGTGAAAAACTGTTTTTT
.	15	TRBV5-8	TRBJ2-5	once	CASSQPLPSGETQYF	TGTGCCAGCAGCCAGCCCCTACCCTCCGGGGAGACCCAGTACTTC
TRBD1	16	TRBV19	TRBJ1-1	.	CASPPGQGMGNTEAFF	TGTGCCAGCCCCCCCGGACAGGGGATGGGGAACACTGAAGCTTTCTTT
TRBD2	15	TRBV7-9	TRBJ2-1	.	CASSSGLAGVDEQFF	TGTGCCAGCAGCTCGGGACTAGCGGGAGTCGATGAGCAGTTCTTC
.	14	TRBV5-6	TRBJ2-7	.	CASSWGGGTYEQYF	TGTGCCAGCAGCTGGGGCGGCGGAACCTACGAGCAGTACTTC
TRBD2	14	TRBV6-5	TRBJ2-1	.	CASRPGLESLRQFF	TGTGCCAGCAGACCTGGACTAGAATCATTACGGCAGTTCTTC
TRBD2	17	TRBV7-9	TRBJ2-3	once	CASSLVLRIGRTDTQYF	TGTGCCAGCAGCTTAGTGTTGCGGATCGGGAGGACAGATACGCAGTATTTT
.	15	TRBV5-1	TRBJ2-7	.	CASSKTNGSSYEQYF	TGCGCCAGCAGTAAGACTAACGGGAGCTCCTACGAGCAGTACTTC
TRBD2	16	TRBV18	TRBJ2-3	.	CASSLGTSGSTDTQYF	TGTGCCAGCTCACTTGGGACTAGCGGGAGCACAGATACGCAGTATTTT
TRBD2	16	TRBV18	TRBJ2-3	.	CASSDAGGPSTDTQYF	TGTGCCAGCTCAGATGCGGGAGGGCCTAGCACAGATACGCAGTATTTT
TRBD1	19	TRBV27	TRBJ1-1	.	CASSLSQGQGGGWNTEAFF	TGTGCCAGCAGTTTATCCCAAGGACAGGGTGGAGGGTGGAACACTGAAGCTTTCTTT
TRBD1	16	TRBV28	TRBJ1-1	.	CASSFLPGGMNTEAFF	TGTGCCAGCAGTTTTTTGCCAGGGGGCATGAACACTGAAGCTTTCTTT
TRBD1	19	TRBV28	TRBJ2-5	.	CASSLPGTGIPLTQETQYF	TGTGCCAGCAGTTTGCCAGGGACAGGGATCCCTTTGACCCAAGAGACCCAGTACTTC
TRBD1	14	TRBV9	TRBJ1-3	.	CASSRTGTGNTIYF	TGTGCCAGCAGCAGGACAGGGACTGGAAACACCATATATTTT
TRBD2	21	TRBV19	TRBJ2-3	.	CASSPPPGLAGARHSTDTQYF	TGTGCCAGTAGTCCCCCACCGGGACTAGCGGGAGCGAGGCATAGCACAGATACGCAGTATTTT
.	14	TRBV19	TRBJ1-1	.	CASSITDRLNEAFF	TGTGCCAGTAGTATAACCGACAGATTAAATGAAGCTTTCTTT
TRBD1	13	TRBV30	TRBJ1-4	.	CAWGGQSGEKLFF	TGTGCCTGGGGGGGACAGTCTGGTGAAAAACTGTTTTTT
.	14	TRBV7-2	TRBJ1-1	once	CASSLFRGDTEAFF	TGTGCCAGCAGCTTATTCCGGGGTGACACTGAAGCTTTCTTT
TRBD1	13	TRBV19	TRBJ1-2	.	CASSSRRGYGYTF	TGTGCCAGTAGTTCGCGCAGGGGGTATGGCTACACCTTC
TRBD2	16	TRBV7-8	TRBJ2-7	.	CASSQGGGLDWYEQYF	TGTGCCAGCAGCCAAGGCGGAGGACTAGATTGGTACGAGCAGTACTTC
.	17	TRBV9	TRBJ2-6	.	CASSPTGTESGANVLTF	TGTGCCAGCAGCCCCACAGGGACCGAATCTGGGGCCAACGTCCTGACTTTC
.	11	TRBV6-5	TRBJ1-2	.	CASSWAGGYTF	TGTGCCAGCTCGTGGGCTGGGGGCTACACCTTC
TRBD1	14	TRBV5-4	TRBJ2-7	.	CASSQTGGTYEQYF	TGTGCCAGCAGCCAGACAGGGGGCACCTACGAGCAGTACTTC
.	15	TRBV19	TRBJ2-7	.	CASSIGPEAGYEQYF	TGTGCCAGTAGTATAGGTCCGGAGGCGGGGTACGAGCAGTACTTC
TRBD1	15	TRBV3-1/TRBV3-2	TRBJ1-2	.	CASSRLSAQGHGYTF	TGTGCCAGCAGCCGACTGAGCGCACAGGGGCACGGCTACACCTTC
TRBD2	15	TRBV10-3	TRBJ2-7	.	CATMPGGTNSYEQYF	TGTGCCACCATGCCGGGAGGGACAAACTCCTACGAGCAGTACTTC
.	15	TRBV6-1	TRBJ2-7	once	CASSEGPAGAYEQYF	TGTGCCAGCAGTGAAGGCCCCGCGGGTGCCTACGAGCAGTACTTC
.	13	TRBV28	TRBJ1-2	.	CASSLERDYGYTF	TGTGCCAGCAGCCTCGAGAGAGACTATGGCTACACCTTC
.	13	TRBV5-1	TRBJ2-1	once	CASSLPTDGEQFF	TGCGCCAGCAGCTTGCCCACAGACGGTGAGCAGTTCTTC
.	12	TRBV7-8	TRBJ2-7	.	CASSPTVYEQYF	TGTGCCAGCAGCCCTACAGTCTACGAGCAGTACTTC
.	13	TRBV29-1	TRBJ2-5	.	CSAIGAAQETQYF	TGCAGCGCCATAGGGGCAGCTCAAGAGACCCAGTACTTC
.	17	TRBV4-1	TRBJ2-1	.	CASSPIRGGTSYNEQFF	TGCGCCAGCAGCCCCATTAGGGGGGGAACCTCCTACAATGAGCAGTTCTTC